These 18 T cell receptor beta chains came from one sample sequenced in a study of T cells in Graves' hyperthyroidism and ophthalmopathy. Researchers amplified the TCR beta CDR3 regions from RNA transcripts. First-round RT-PCR targeting the TCR CDR3 was performed with the HTBI primer set. TCRdb processed the multiplex PCR reads anew with MiXCR; each CDR3 protein has one entry. This table holds 96,000 or so distinct CDR3 sequences, 51% found once. Material: blood. These receptors all come from a woman aged 40 to 50 with Graves' hyperthyroidism.

This chain links TRBV2 with TRBJ1-5; the D is unclear. The CDR3 loop spans 13 amino acids. Germline CDR1 reads SNHLY; CDR2 reads FYNNEI. V gave up 6 bases and J gave up 3 bases, with 9 bases separating them. The CDR3 nucleotides read TGTGCCAGCAGCTTGTCATACAATCAGCCCCAGCATTTT. It encodes CASSLSYNQPQHF.

Points on this clonotype: A much larger clone lies one base from this, so it may be a read error. V is TRBV7-2 and J is TRBJ2-2; D remains unclear. Trimming left V 1 base short and J 1 base short, with 7 bases between. This CDR3 region has 15 residues. Germline CDR1 is SGHTA and CDR2 is FQGNSA. CDR3 DNA sequence: TGTACCAGCAGCTTAGAAAGCCTGAACACCGGGGAGCTGTTTTTT. This translates into CTSSLESLNTGELFF.

The V call is TRBV10-3, the J call TRBJ2-5, with 13 bases lining up with TRBD2. Germline V gives CDR1 ENHRY, CDR2 SYGVKD. The CDR3 has 14 amino acids. Unmatched junction bases numbered 3, after V lost 6 bases and J lost 5 bases. In DNA, the CDR3 is TGTGCCATCAGCGGACTAGCGGGAGCTGAGACCCAGTACTTC. Residues: CAISGLAGAETQYF.

There are many counts of this clonotype. This rearrangement joins TRBV12-3 or TRBV12-4 to TRBJ2-2; TRBD2 is a possible D gene (6 bases). The ends were cut back, 6 bases at V and 8 bases at J, with 19 bases in the middle. This CDR3 has 15 residues. The CDR3 region is CASSPSLGGAGELFF. CDR3 coding DNA: TGTGCCAGCAGCCCTTCGCTGGGAGGAGCGGGGGAGCTGTTTTTT.

This clonotype has at least ten counts. The chain combines TRBV7-2 with TRBJ2-5, with 9 bases that match TRBD2. V was pared by 3 bases and J by 1 base, with 3 bases of the junction left unmatched. The CDR3 is 15 residues long. The V gene's germline CDR1 is SGHTA and CDR2 FQGNSA. The chain's CDR3 is CASSFLAGIQETQYF. CDR3 DNA sequence: TGTGCCAGCAGCTTCCTAGCGGGAATCCAAGAGACCCAGTACTTC.

This clonotype is a singleton in its sample. The chain joins TRBV11-2 to TRBJ2-7, with 8 bases matching TRBD2. Germline CDR1 reads SGHAT; CDR2 reads FQNNGV. The CDR3 spans 18 residues. Losses at the gene ends were 4 bases for V and 5 bases for J; bases not matched to a gene: 19. DNA for the CDR3: TGTGCCAGCAGCTCGACCGGGACTAGTATCGTTGGTTTTGACGAGCAGTACTTC. Its translation: CASSSTGTSIVGFDEQYF.

This clonotype was recorded a few times. This chain uses TRBV5-1 with TRBJ2-2, with D tentatively TRBD2 (6 bases). The V end was cut by 4 bases, the J end by 5 bases, with 21 bases between. Germline lookup yields CDR1 SGHRS and CDR2 YFSETQ. This CDR3 is built from 17 residues. The CDR3 is CASSSRGGVLVTGELFF. The DNA for the CDR3 is TGCGCCAGCAGCAGCCGCGGCGGGGTACTTGTGACCGGGGAGCTGTTTTTT.

This clonotype was counted ten times or more. The V gene is TRBV29-1, the J gene TRBJ2-2; TRBD1 might be the D (5 bases). The V end was cut by 5 bases, the J end by 5 bases, with 12 bases between. The CDR3 is 13 residues long. Germline CDR1 and CDR2: SQVTM and ANQGSEA. The CDR3 sequence: CSVMQGRTGELFF. The CDR3 bases are TGCAGCGTTATGCAGGGTAGGACCGGGGAGCTGTTTTTT.

Many counts were recorded for this clonotype. The chain combines TRBV20-1 with TRBJ1-2, with D unclear. V dropped 0 bases and J dropped 7 bases, with 9 bases sitting between them. This CDR3 spans 12 amino acids. The germline V gene encodes CDR1 DFQATT and CDR2 SNEGSKA (reference sequence). The CDR3 coding sequence is TGCAGTGCTAGAGACCCCGTCCGTGGCTACACCTTC. It codes for CSARDPVRGYTF.

This clonotype occurred many times. V is TRBV6-6 and J is TRBJ2-2, with TRBD2 matching 11 bases. J was trimmed by 1 base and V by 0 bases; bases with no gene match: 7. This CDR3 is 19 amino acids long. The germline V gene has CDR1 MNHNY and CDR2 SVGAGI (reference sequence). CDR3 in DNA: TGTGCCAGCAGTTACTCGAGAGCTAGCGGGAGGAAGAACACCGGGGAGCTGTTTTTT. Its translation is CASSYSRASGRKNTGELFF.

This clonotype has a count of ten or more. The J gene is TRBJ1-1, the V gene TRBV28; D unresolved. CDR3 length: 15 amino acids. Per the germline V gene, CDR1 is MDHEN and CDR2 is SYDVKM. The ends were cut back, 1 base at V and 1 base at J, with 10 bases in the middle. The CDR3 region has the DNA TGTGCCAGCAGTTTATCGGGAACCCAGAACACTGAAGCTTTCTTT. It codes for CASSLSGTQNTEAFF.

V is TRBV5-6 and J is TRBJ2-3; D remains ambiguous. V lost 5 bases and J 6 bases, leaving 22 bases between the germline ends. CDR3 size: 16 residues. CDR1 SGHDT and CDR2 YYEEEE come from the germline V gene. CDR3 protein: CASSVTRQRVTDTQYF. Written as DNA, the CDR3 is TGTGCCAGCAGTGTGACACGCCAGAGAGTGACGGATACGCAGTATTTT.

Ten or more counts support this clonotype. The chain uses TRBV7-9 and TRBJ1-6, with a possible D match to TRBD1 (5 bases). V gave up 6 bases and J gave up 7 bases, with 16 bases separating them. The germline gives CDR1 SEHNR, CDR2 FQNEAQ (reference sequence). This CDR3 comprises 15 residues. The CDR3 loop is CASRDEVGENSPLHF. The CDR3 DNA is TGTGCCAGCAGGGACGAGGTGGGGGAGAATTCACCCCTCCACTTT.

The table lists this clonotype with many counts. The CDR3 loop is CASSQVGTGGYEQYF. The CDR3 nucleotides read TGTGCCAGCAGCCAAGTCGGGACAGGTGGCTACGAGCAGTACTTC. V is TRBV4-2 and J is TRBJ2-7; 8 nucleotides line up with TRBD1. Looked up from germline, CDR1 is LGHNA and CDR2 is YNFKEQ. This CDR3 has 15 amino acids. The J segment lost 3 bases and the V segment lost 1 base, leaving 5 bases of the junction unmatched.

This clonotype has just one count. V usage is TRBV7-2 and J usage is TRBJ2-5, with 9 bases lining up with TRBD1. CDR3 length: 14 residues. Germline V CDR1 and CDR2: SGHTA, FQGNSA. V gave up 3 bases and J gave up 2 bases; unmatched junction bases: 1. The CDR3 region is CASSFDRGQETQYF. In nucleotides, the CDR3 is TGTGCCAGCAGCTTCGACAGGGGGCAAGAGACCCAGTACTTC.

The rearrangement links TRBV9 to TRBJ2-5; the match to TRBD2 covers 8 bases. The CDR3 runs to 15 residues. With V trimmed by 0 bases and J by 13 bases, 14 bases remained unmatched. Per the germline V gene, CDR1 is SGDLS and CDR2 is YYNGEE. This CDR3 is CASSVGSGRGEARYF. For the CDR3, the DNA is TGTGCCAGCAGCGTAGGAAGCGGGAGAGGAGAGGCCCGGTACTTC.

The chain employs TRBV29-1 and TRBJ1-1; TRBD1 matches at 7 bases. Germline assignment: CDR1 SQVTM and CDR2 ANQGSEA. This CDR3 spans 13 amino acids. The V gene end was trimmed by 7 bases and the J gene end by 0 bases; junction bases not matched to a gene: 5. CDR3 sequence: CSGRDSMNTEAFF. In nucleotides, the CDR3 is TGCAGCGGCCGGGACAGCATGAACACTGAAGCTTTCTTT.

This clonotype was picked up one time. A much larger clone lies a single base off, so this may be a read error. J is TRBJ2-7 and V is TRBV9, with 7 bases aligning to TRBD1. The ends lost 0 bases at V and 6 bases at J; junction bases unmatched: 3. Germline CDR1 and CDR2: SGDLS and YYNGEE. The CDR3 totals 13 residues. The CDR3 is CASSVEQGIEQYF. The CDR3, as DNA: TGTGCCAGCAGCGTAGAACAGGGGATCGAGCAGTACTTC.